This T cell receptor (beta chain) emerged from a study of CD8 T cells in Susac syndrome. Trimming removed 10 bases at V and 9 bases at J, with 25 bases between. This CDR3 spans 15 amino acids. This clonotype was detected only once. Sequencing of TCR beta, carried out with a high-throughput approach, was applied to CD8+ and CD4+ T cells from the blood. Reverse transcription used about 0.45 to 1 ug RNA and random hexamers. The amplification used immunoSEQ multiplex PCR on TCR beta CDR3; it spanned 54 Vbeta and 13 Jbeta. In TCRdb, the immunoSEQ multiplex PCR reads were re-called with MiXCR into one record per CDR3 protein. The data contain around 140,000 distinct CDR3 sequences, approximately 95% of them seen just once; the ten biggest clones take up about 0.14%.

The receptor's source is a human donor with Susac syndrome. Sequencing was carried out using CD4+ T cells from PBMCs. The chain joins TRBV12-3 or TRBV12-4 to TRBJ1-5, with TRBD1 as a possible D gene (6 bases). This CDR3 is CATSLERGGGWPQHF. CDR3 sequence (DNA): TGTGCCACAAGTCTAGAACGAGGGGGGGGCTGGCCCCAGCATTTT.